The 3 T cell receptor beta chains reported below all come from one sample, sequenced in a study of regulatory T cells in long-lasting Graves disease. Time point noted: newly diagnosed GD, antithyroid drugs for less than 3 months. PBMC RNA was the source of the TCR library. To make TCR beta libraries, researchers used iRepertoire HTBI primers and Arm-PCR of CDR3 regions. TCRdb recomputed calls from the multiplex PCR reads with MiXCR, one row per CDR3 protein. The repertoire consists of fewer than 550,000 distinct CDR3 sequences, with 15% to 20% occurring once and the leading ten covering around 25%. A further study also used this sample, focusing on T cells in Graves' hyperthyroidism and ophthalmopathy.

The input for sequencing was peripheral blood mononuclear cells (PBMCs), taken at new diagnosis, from a patient treated with antithyroid drugs. The source of these receptors is a woman aged 35-60 years with Graves disease.

The chain joins TRBV2 to TRBJ2-3, with a weak D call TRBD2 (6 bases). The germline gives CDR1 SNHLY, CDR2 FYNNEI. CDR3 length: 16 amino acids. V was cut by 6 bases and J by 0 bases, with 16 bases left in between. The CDR3 coding sequence is TGTGCCAGCAGGGTCTCTCAGGCGGGGAGCACAGATACGCAGTATTTT. It codes for CASRVSQAGSTDTQYF.

The table lists this clonotype with a few counts. The chain uses TRBV9 and TRBJ2-6; D is uncertain. The CDR3 sequence is 15 residues long. Trimming shortened V by 0 bases and J by 2 bases, and 6 bases separated the two germline ends. Germline values: CDR1 SGDLS, CDR2 YYNGEE. This CDR3 reads CASSVEGPGANVLTF. The CDR3 DNA reads TGTGCCAGCAGCGTAGAAGGACCTGGGGCCAACGTCCTGACTTTC.

This clonotype was seen ten or more times. The chain recombines TRBV7-9 with TRBJ1-1, with TRBD1 matching over 7 bases. CDR3 length equals 15 residues. Germline values: CDR1 SEHNR, CDR2 FQNEAQ (reference sequence). V shed 5 bases, J shed 0 bases, and the junction held 6 bases outside the gene matches. CDR3 nucleotides: TGTGCCAGCAGCCAGTGGGGACAGTTGAACACTGAAGCTTTCTTT. Translated, it gives CASSQWGQLNTEAFF.